One and the same sample provided the 30 T cell receptor beta chains below, sequenced in a study of blood T cell repertoires in COVID-19 (dated by TCRdb to the early 2020s). Library prep was done by the immunoSEQ multiplex PCR assay. The immuneACCESS repertoire file appears here via TCRdb, limited to in-frame rearrangements. These files lack a portion of the clones; in checked studies, under half of the deficit traces to unresolved V genes, and the cause of the others is not known. This sample gives approximately 160,000 clones in total; around 81% of them show up just once. The ten most abundant clones make up 13% of the sample. The sample consisted of peripheral blood. These TCRs come from a man between 70 and 80 years old who had recovered from COVID-19.

The J gene is TRBJ2-3, the V gene TRBV18, with 8 bases aligning to TRBD2. The length of the CDR3 is 15 residues. The V segment lost 3 bases and the J segment 2 bases; nucleotides outside the gene matches: 4. Looked up from germline, CDR1 is KGHSH and CDR2 is LQKENI. CDR3 DNA sequence: TGTGCCAGCTCACCGGGACTAGGGGACACAGATACGCAGTATTTT. Its translation is CASSPGLGDTDTQYF.

This sequence joins TRBV5-1 and TRBJ2-7; D is perhaps TRBD2 (7 bases). Germline assignment: CDR1 SGHRS and CDR2 YFSETQ. Trimming shortened V by 2 bases and J by 2 bases, and 20 bases separated the two germline ends. This CDR3 has 17 residues. CDR3 loop: CASSFTSGGGGAYEQYF. CDR3 DNA sequence: TGCGCCAGCAGCTTCACCTCCGGGGGAGGGGGGGCCTACGAGCAGTACTTC.

The V and J genes are TRBV9 and TRBJ2-3, with 8 bases aligning to TRBD2. Unmatched junction bases numbered 8, after V lost 2 bases and J lost 0 bases. The CDR3 spans 17 residues. Germline V lookup: CDR1 SGDLS, CDR2 YYNGEE. The CDR3 coding sequence is TGTGCCAGCAGCGTTTCTCCCTCTAGCGGGAGCACAGATACGCAGTATTTT. Translation gives CASSVSPSSGSTDTQYF.

V and J are TRBV5-1 and TRBJ2-3; 10 nucleotides agree with TRBD1. The CDR3 is 16 amino acids. The germline V gene encodes CDR1 SGHRS and CDR2 YFSETQ. Unmatched junction bases numbered 8, after V lost 3 bases and J lost 4 bases. Here the CDR3 reads CASSSLTGTGADTQYF. The DNA for the CDR3 is TGCGCCAGCAGCTCCCTAACCGGGACAGGGGCAGATACGCAGTATTTT.

This chain links TRBV5-5 with TRBJ2-7; D not certain. The CDR3 is 14 residues long. V was shortened by 0 bases and J by 1 base, with 8 bases between the two germline ends. CDR1 and CDR2 (germline): SGHKS, YYEKEE (reference sequence). CDR3 coding DNA: TGTGCCAGCAGCTTGGAGCCCCCATCCTACGAGCAGTACTTC. It yields the protein CASSLEPPSYEQYF.

V is TRBV7-8 and J is TRBJ2-5, with 9 nucleotides matching TRBD1. Germline assignment: CDR1 SGHVS and CDR2 FQNEAQ. The CDR3 has 13 residues. With 4 bases clipped from V and 5 bases from J, the junction kept 2 bases outside the gene matches. CDR3 loop: CASSSGQGETQYF. In DNA, the CDR3 is TGTGCCAGCAGCTCCGGACAGGGGGAGACCCAGTACTTC. The full variable domain, completed using reference TRBV7-8 and TRBJ2-5, is GAGVSQSPRYKVAKRGQDVALRCDPISGHVSLFWYQQALGQGPEFLTYFQNEAQLDKSGLPSDRFFAERPEGSVSTLKIQRTQQEDSAVYLCASSSGQGETQYFGPGTRLLVL.

The chain carries TRBV11-2 and TRBJ2-5, with 9 bases identical to TRBD2. V lost 4 bases and J lost 7; bases outside the gene matches: 10. Germline V gene data show CDR1 as SGHAT and CDR2 as FQNNGV. The CDR3 has 15 residues. The CDR3 sequence: CASSSNGGRAGTQYF. The CDR3 nucleotides are TGTGCCAGCAGCTCCAATGGCGGGAGGGCGGGGACCCAGTACTTC. Based on the CDR3 plus reference TRBV11-2 and TRBJ2-5, the full variable domain is EAGVAQSPRYKIIEKRQSVAFWCNPISGHATLYWYQQILGQGPKLLIQFQNNGVVDDSQLPKDRFSAERLKGVDSTLKIQPAKLEDSAVYLCASSSNGGRAGTQYFGPGTRLLVL.

The chain joins TRBV6-6 to TRBJ1-1; D gene uncertain. Germline lookup yields CDR1 MNHNY and CDR2 SVGAGI (reference sequence). The CDR3 runs to 14 residues. The V gene lost 6 bases and the J gene lost 7 bases, with 18 bases spanning the gap. CDR3 DNA sequence: TGTGCCAGCAGCCCTGCCGGGGTGACGGGTGAAGCTTTCTTT. Translation gives CASSPAGVTGEAFF.

This clone appeared once. This chain uses TRBV19 with TRBJ2-2; D is undetermined. Between the trimmed V and J ends, which lost 5 bases and 3 bases, there was a span of 13 bases. This CDR3 contains 15 residues. Germline assignment: CDR1 LNHDA and CDR2 SQIVND (reference sequence). The CDR3 spells CASSPRVADTGELFF. The CDR3 region has the DNA TGTGCCAGTAGTCCTCGGGTTGCGGACACCGGGGAGCTGTTTTTT.

The genes are TRBV5-1 and TRBJ1-1; no definite D call. This CDR3 is 12 amino acids long. The V end lost 0 bases, the J end lost 7 bases, and 7 bases lay between the germline ends. CDR1 SGHRS and CDR2 YFSETQ come from the germline V gene. The CDR3 bases are TGCGCCAGCAGCTTGGGAGTCAATGAAGCTTTCTTT. Protein: CASSLGVNEAFF.

CDR3 protein: CASSATGNYGYTF. CDR3 DNA: TGTGCCAGCAGCGCGACAGGGAACTATGGCTACACCTTC. The chain carries TRBV25-1 and TRBJ1-2; TRBD1 matches 7 bases. The V segment lost 6 bases and the J segment 2 bases; nucleotides outside the gene matches: 3. Germline V lookup: CDR1 MGHDK, CDR2 SYGVNS. The CDR3 loop spans 13 amino acids.

J is TRBJ1-2 and V is TRBV9; 10 bases agree with TRBD1. Germline assignment: CDR1 SGDLS and CDR2 YYNGEE. The V and J ends lost 5 bases and 7 bases, in that order; junction bases with no gene match: 11. The CDR3 is 15 residues long. The CDR3 DNA is TGTGCCAGCAGTGGGGACAGGGGATACCGAGGTGGCTACACCTTC. Amino acid sequence: CASSGDRGYRGGYTF.

This chain links TRBV7-2 with TRBJ1-1; a weak D match, TRBD1 (6 bases). This CDR3 spans 15 amino acids. With 5 bases removed from V and 4 bases from J, the gap between germline ends came to 17 bases. Germline V lookup: CDR1 SGHTA, CDR2 FQGNSA. The CDR3 DNA is TGTGCCAGCAGCAACCGAGGGGGGGGGACCACTGAAGCTTTCTTT. It is translated as CASSNRGGGTTEAFF.

CDR3 residues: CASSLESSSYNEQFF. The CDR3 nucleotides are TGTGCCAGCAGCTTAGAGAGTTCCTCCTACAATGAGCAGTTCTTC. This chain links TRBV7-3 with TRBJ2-1; D call uncertain. Germline V gene sequence: CDR1 SGHTA, CDR2 FQGTGA. Deletions cut 2 bases from V and 0 bases from J, with 8 bases between. There are 15 residues in the CDR3.

V is TRBV27 and J is TRBJ2-6; D gene ambiguous. Germline CDR1 and CDR2: MNHEY and SMNVEV (reference sequence). V was shortened by 5 bases and J by 0 bases, with 8 bases between the two germline ends. This CDR3 has 15 amino acids. Here the CDR3 reads CASSPTTSGANVLTF. Here the CDR3 DNA reads TGTGCCAGCAGTCCCACAACCTCTGGGGCCAACGTCCTGACTTTC. Based on the CDR3 plus reference TRBV27 and TRBJ2-6, the full variable domain is EAQVTQNPRYLITVTGKKLTVTCSQNMNHEYMSWYRQDPGLGLRQIYYSMNVEVTDKGDVPEGYKVSRKEKRNFPLILESPSPNQTSLYFCASSPTTSGANVLTFGAGSRLTVL.

This clone was counted many times. The chain combines TRBV9 with TRBJ2-3, with D unresolved. CDR1 and CDR2 (germline): SGDLS, YYNGEE. Deletions cut 2 bases from V and 4 bases from J, with 5 bases between. This CDR3 region has 12 residues. The CDR3 region is CASSVESDTQYF. The CDR3 DNA reads TGTGCCAGCAGCGTCGAGTCAGATACGCAGTATTTT. The whole variable domain, remainder taken from reference TRBV9 and TRBJ2-3, is DSGVTQTPKHLITATGQRVTLRCSPRSGDLSVYWYQQSLDQGLQFLIQYYNGEERAKGNILERFSAQQFPDLHSELNLSSLELGDSALYFCASSVESDTQYFGPGTRLTVL.

V usage is TRBV4-1 and J usage is TRBJ1-5, with D maybe TRBD1 (6 bases). Between the trimmed V and J ends, which lost 4 bases and 4 bases, there was a span of 14 bases. CDR1 is MGHRA, CDR2 YSYEKL, per germline. The CDR3 has 15 amino acids. The CDR3 nucleotides are TGCGCCAGCAGCCCCCGAGGGACACTGAATCAGCCCCAGCATTTT. The encoded protein is CASSPRGTLNQPQHF.

This clone occurred a few times. This chain uses TRBV5-1 with TRBJ1-1; 10 positions agree with TRBD1. The length of the CDR3 is 14 residues. V shed 4 bases and J 11 bases; nucleotides not matched to a gene: 11. Germline-derived CDR1 and CDR2 are SGHRS and YFSETQ. Here the CDR3 DNA reads TGCGCCAGCAGCCCTGAGGGTGACAGGGGGCATGCTTTCTTT. It translates to CASSPEGDRGHAFF.

The V and J genes are TRBV3-1 (or the pseudogene TRBV3-2) and TRBJ2-1, with 10 bases aligning to TRBD2. In germline, CDR1 is LGHDT, CDR2 YNNKEL (reference sequence). The J segment lost 2 bases and the V segment lost 0 bases, leaving 4 bases of the junction unmatched. CDR3 length: 17 residues. Here the CDR3 reads CASSQDSLAGPYNEQFF. The CDR3 DNA reads TGTGCCAGCAGCCAAGATTCACTAGCGGGGCCCTACAATGAGCAGTTCTTC.

The rearrangement links TRBV9 to TRBJ1-2, with D possibly TRBD1 on 5 matching bases. The V gene lost 4 bases and the J gene lost 0 bases, with 10 bases spanning the gap. The CDR3 totals 14 residues. Germline V lookup: CDR1 SGDLS, CDR2 YYNGEE. In nucleotides, the CDR3 is TGTGCCAGCAGCCTACAGGTGTCTAACTATGGCTACACCTTC. Its protein is CASSLQVSNYGYTF.

The gene calls are TRBV28 and TRBJ2-7; the D gene is possibly TRBD1 (5 bases). The CDR3 is 12 residues long. Per the germline V gene, CDR1 is MDHEN and CDR2 is SYDVKM. The CDR3 sequence is CVTGQGQYEQYF. The DNA of the CDR3 is TGTGTTACCGGGCAGGGTCAATACGAGCAGTACTTC. Full variable domain (rest looked up from reference TRBV28 and TRBJ2-7): DVKVTQSSRYLVKRTGEKVFLECVQDMDHENMFWYRQDPGLGLRLIYFSYDVKMKEKGDIPEGYSVSREKKERFSLILESASTNQTSMYLCVTGQGQYEQYFGPGTRLTVT.

J is TRBJ2-1 and V is TRBV24-1, with 8 bases lining up with TRBD2. V lost 4 bases to trimming and J lost 6 bases; unmatched junction nucleotides: 10. The CDR3 spans 16 residues. Germline loops: CDR1 KGHDR, CDR2 SFDVKD. In DNA, the CDR3 is TGTGCCACCAGTGAAACTGGGACTAGGGGGGGCAATGAGCAGTTCTTC. It translates to CATSETGTRGGNEQFF.

For this clone: The same CDR3 also results from other DNA sequences found in this sample. This chain uses TRBV9 with TRBJ2-3; 7 bases agree with TRBD2. Germline V gene data show CDR1 as SGDLS and CDR2 as YYNGEE. J lost 1 base, V lost 2 bases, and 4 bases had no gene match. This CDR3 region has 15 residues. The CDR3 loop is CASSVASGRTDTQYF. In DNA, the CDR3 is TGTGCCAGCAGCGTGGCTAGCGGACGCACAGATACGCAGTATTTT.

The J gene is TRBJ2-7, the V gene TRBV5-5, with TRBD2 matching over 7 bases. From germline, CDR1 is SGHKS and CDR2 YYEKEE (reference sequence). V shed 4 bases, J shed 3 bases, and the junction held 7 bases outside the gene matches. The CDR3 totals 14 residues. The chain's CDR3 is CASSPPAGRYEQYF. DNA for the CDR3: TGTGCCAGCAGCCCCCCAGCGGGGCGCTACGAGCAGTACTTC. Filled out from reference TRBV5-5 and TRBJ2-7, the complete variable domain reads DAGVTQSPTHLIKTRGQQVTLRCSPISGHKSVSWYQQVLGQGPQFIFQYYEKEERGRGNFPDRFSARQFPNYSSELNVNALLLGDSALYLCASSPPAGRYEQYFGPGTRLTVT.

The J gene is TRBJ1-5, the V gene TRBV10-3; D uncertain. The V end lost 11 bases, the J end lost 5 bases, and 16 bases lay between the germline ends. From germline, CDR1 is ENHRY and CDR2 SYGVKD. The length of the CDR3 is 13 residues. The CDR3 is CAAGDREYQPQHF. CDR3 sequence (DNA): TGTGCCGCCGGAGACCGGGAATATCAGCCCCAGCATTTT.

The rearrangement links TRBV28 to TRBJ2-3, with 14 bases fitting TRBD2. With 5 bases clipped from V and 4 bases from J, the junction kept 8 bases outside the gene matches. Germline V gene sequence: CDR1 MDHEN, CDR2 SYDVKM. The CDR3 length is 17 residues. CDR3 bases: TGTGCCAGCAGTCTAGCGGGACTAGCGGGAGTCTCAGATACGCAGTATTTT. It codes for CASSLAGLAGVSDTQYF.

J is TRBJ2-1 and V is TRBV30; 9 bases are shared with TRBD2. The CDR3 extends over 17 amino acids. J was trimmed by 0 bases and V by 4 bases; bases with no gene match: 10. Per germline, CDR1 GTSNPN and CDR2 SVGIG (reference sequence). The DNA for the CDR3 is TGTGCCTGGAAGAAACCGGGACTAGCTCGCTCCTACAATGAGCAGTTCTTC. Its protein product is CAWKKPGLARSYNEQFF.

CDR3 coding DNA: TGCGCCAGCAGCTTGTCAGGGTCCCAAGAGACCCAGTACTTC. This gives the protein CASSLSGSQETQYF. This chain connects TRBV5-1 to TRBJ2-5; the D gene is possibly TRBD1 (5 bases). Trimming took off 1 base at V and 1 base at J, with 8 bases between the two ends. Germline assignment: CDR1 SGHRS and CDR2 YFSETQ. The CDR3 has 14 residues.

The V gene is TRBV5-1, the J gene TRBJ2-2; 11 positions match TRBD2. After removal of 0 bases from V and 8 bases from J, the junction contained 3 bases not matched to a gene. CDR3 size: 15 residues. Germline V CDR1 and CDR2: SGHRS, YFSETQ. The CDR3 reads CASSLALAGVGELFF. The CDR3 DNA follows: TGCGCCAGCAGCTTGGCACTAGCGGGAGTGGGGGAGCTGTTTTTT. The full variable domain, completed using reference TRBV5-1 and TRBJ2-2, is KAGVTQTPRYLIKTRGQQVTLSCSPISGHRSVSWYQQTPGQGLQFLFEYFSETQRNKGNFPGRFSGRQFSNSRSEMNVSTLELGDSALYLCASSLALAGVGELFFGEGSRLTVL.

The chain carries TRBV10-3 and TRBJ2-2, with D hard to call. CDR1 is ENHRY, CDR2 SYGVKD, per germline. Trimming took off 0 bases at V and 4 bases at J, with 9 bases between the two ends. This CDR3 has 15 residues. CDR3 protein: CAISESSTFTGELFF. CDR3 bases: TGTGCCATCAGTGAGTCGAGTACCTTCACCGGGGAGCTGTTTTTT.